This T cell receptor beta chain came from a study of blood T cell dynamics during melanoma immunotherapy. Using immunoSEQ multiplex PCR, the repertoire was profiled, and TCRdb retains in-frame clones only, with some absent. This sample has 9,900 or so clones, with around 90% found just once. Time point meaning: pre-treatment baseline. This CDR3 is built from 13 residues. The ends lost 1 base at V and 3 bases at J; junction bases unmatched: 2. Germline CDR1 reads GTSNPN; CDR2 reads SVGIG (reference sequence). The receptor was derived from a human donor with melanoma. Specimen: blood, collected from a patient treated with checkpoint blockade. V and J are TRBV30 and TRBJ1-1; 7 bases are shared with TRBD1. The CDR3 DNA reads as TGTGCCTGGAGTGGTCAGGGGGACACTGAAGCTTTCTTT. Translated: CAWSGQGDTEAFF.